This T cell receptor beta chain stems from a study of vaccination effects on CD4 cells after COVID-19. As for the study in general: All participants had two doses of either the BNT162b2 or mRNA-1273 vaccine.

V lost 2 bases and J 10 bases, leaving 18 bases between the germline ends. The CDR3 has 16 residues. The germline gives CDR1 SNHLY, CDR2 FYNNEI. Broader study findings: The study found marked clonal contraction of infection- and vaccine-induced clones late after vaccination.

This table comes from immunoSEQ multiplex PCR, and its TCRdb copy is limited to in-frame clones, with some not included. Of tens of thousands of clones in the sample, about four fifths were seen once. This clone was seen a few times. As yet, its antigen is unknown. Peptide-pool stimulation followed by sequencing identified expanded antigen-specific CD4+ clonotypes in the ViraFEST assay. Culture proceeded for 10 days, and CD4+ T cells were then isolated. Nobody among the vaccine recipients had prior SARS-CoV-2 infection (nucleocapsid antibodies were negative). For each well, some 2 million PBMC were cultured with 8.5 to 10 IU/ml IL-2 and around 9 ug/ml peptides. At days 3 and 7, half of the medium was exchanged for IL-2 medium.

Specimen: CD4+ T cells from PBMCs cultured with HCoV-NL63 spike peptides, collected before COVID-19 vaccination. The clonotype comes from a human donor who received a COVID-19 vaccine. The rearrangement links TRBV2 to TRBJ1-6, with no clear D. The CDR3 DNA reads as TGTGCCAGCAGTGAATTCGCGGGTAGGGTCGGATCACCCCTCCACTTT. This translates into CASSEFAGRVGSPLHF.